Listed below are T cell receptor beta chains from one sample, sequenced in a study of molecular identifiers for immune sequencing clone quantification. TCRdb used MiXCR to reprocess the PCR reads, holding one entry per CDR3 protein. Seen here are around 320,000 distinct CDR3 sequences, roughly 24% observed once, and the top ten hold 0.65% to 0.95%. The sample taken for sequencing was naive CD8+ T cells from blood, with Jurkat cell RNA spiked in. The origin of the receptors is a human donor in good health. Some libraries in this study had Jurkat cell RNA spiked in. The CDR3 runs from the conserved cysteine through the conserved F or W. Fields, in order: D gene, clone size, J gene, V gene, CDR3 protein, CDR3 DNA. The D gene is left open where the match is weak. Expanded clones get a size class; other rows say once, few or many, or leave the size out.

d_call: -
clone_size: few
j_call: TRBJ1-2
v_call: TRBV3-1
cdr3_aa: CASSQDRSAGVYGYTF
cdr3_nt: TGTGCCAGCAGCCAAGATCGGTCAGCAGGAGTCTATGGCTACACCTTC

d_call: -
clone_size: many
j_call: TRBJ1-1
v_call: TRBV5-5
cdr3_aa: CASSLRDRLNTEAFF
cdr3_nt: TGTGCCAGCAGCTTGCGAGACAGATTGAACACTGAAGCTTTCTTT

d_call: -
clone_size: many
j_call: TRBJ1-1
v_call: TRBV19
cdr3_aa: CASSIGGNTEAFF
cdr3_nt: TGTGCCAGTAGTATCGGAGGGAACACTGAAGCTTTCTTT

d_call: -
clone_size: many
j_call: TRBJ2-3
v_call: TRBV7-9
cdr3_aa: CASRPMGTVTDTQYF
cdr3_nt: TGTGCCAGCAGGCCAATGGGGACGGTCACAGATACGCAGTATTTT

d_call: -
clone_size: few
j_call: TRBJ2-3
v_call: TRBV12-3/TRBV12-4
cdr3_aa: CASSSSGGWTDTQYF
cdr3_nt: -

d_call: TRBD2
clone_size: few
j_call: TRBJ2-3
v_call: TRBV10-3
cdr3_aa: CAMALGGARTDTQYF
cdr3_nt: TGTGCCATGGCACTCGGGGGGGCTCGGACAGATACGCAGTATTTT

d_call: TRBD1
clone_size: many
j_call: TRBJ1-4
v_call: TRBV2
cdr3_aa: CASEAITGTAITTNEKLFF
cdr3_nt: TGTGCCAGCGAGGCGATAACCGGGACAGCGATTACAACTAATGAAAAACTGTTTTTT

d_call: TRBD2
clone_size: -
j_call: TRBJ2-5
v_call: TRBV4-3
cdr3_aa: CASSQGIAGSYQETQYF
cdr3_nt: TGCGCCAGCAGCCAAGGAATAGCGGGCTCGTACCAAGAGACCCAGTACTTC

d_call: -
clone_size: many
j_call: TRBJ1-1
v_call: TRBV7-9
cdr3_aa: CASSSPLNTEAFF
cdr3_nt: TGTGCCAGCAGCTCGCCCTTGAACACTGAAGCTTTCTTT

d_call: -
clone_size: many
j_call: TRBJ2-5
v_call: TRBV7-6
cdr3_aa: CASSLGTEFQETQYF
cdr3_nt: TGTGCCAGCAGCTTAGGCACAGAGTTCCAAGAGACCCAGTACTTC

d_call: -
clone_size: many
j_call: TRBJ1-2
v_call: TRBV6-5
cdr3_aa: CASTDSPANYGYTF
cdr3_nt: TGTGCCAGCACCGACAGTCCCGCTAACTATGGCTACACCTTC

d_call: -
clone_size: -
j_call: TRBJ2-5
v_call: TRBV28
cdr3_aa: CASSLSHKASQETRYF
cdr3_nt: TGTGCCAGCAGTTTATCCCATAAGGCGTCCCAAGAGACCCGGTACTTC

d_call: -
clone_size: -
j_call: TRBJ2-2
v_call: TRBV6-5
cdr3_aa: CASSYFGPVDSGELFF
cdr3_nt: TGTGCCAGCAGTTACTTCGGCCCAGTGGACTCCGGGGAGCTGTTTTTT

d_call: -
clone_size: -
j_call: TRBJ1-1
v_call: TRBV11-3
cdr3_aa: CASSTGLTGTGAFF
cdr3_nt: TGTGCCAGCAGCACCGGACTGACAGGAACTGGAGCTTTCTTT

d_call: -
clone_size: -
j_call: TRBJ2-3
v_call: TRBV11-2
cdr3_aa: CASSLGWSAGTDTQYF
cdr3_nt: TGTGCCAGCAGCTTAGGCTGGAGTGCGGGCACAGATACGCAGTATTTT

d_call: TRBD1
clone_size: few
j_call: TRBJ1-1
v_call: TRBV13
cdr3_aa: CASSPQGAGGTEAFF
cdr3_nt: TGTGCCAGCAGCCCACAGGGGGCTGGGGGCACTGAAGCTTTCTTT

d_call: -
clone_size: -
j_call: TRBJ2-3
v_call: TRBV19
cdr3_aa: CASSVESPPTDTQYF
cdr3_nt: TGTGCCAGTAGTGTAGAATCCCCTCCCACGGATACGCAGTATTTT

d_call: TRBD2
clone_size: many
j_call: TRBJ2-3
v_call: TRBV5-1
cdr3_aa: CASSWDSAGTSSTDTQYF
cdr3_nt: TGCGCCAGCAGCTGGGATTCTGCCGGGACTAGTTCAACAGATACGCAGTATTTT

d_call: -
clone_size: many
j_call: TRBJ1-5
v_call: TRBV9
cdr3_aa: CASSPADNQPQHF
cdr3_nt: TGTGCCAGCAGCCCGGCGGACAATCAGCCCCAGCATTTT

d_call: -
clone_size: -
j_call: TRBJ1-1
v_call: TRBV14
cdr3_aa: CASSLDSGYTEAFF
cdr3_nt: TGTGCCAGCAGCCTGGACAGTGGCTACACTGAAGCTTTCTTT

d_call: -
clone_size: -
j_call: TRBJ2-4
v_call: TRBV20-1
cdr3_aa: CSQIGTIAKNIQYF
cdr3_nt: TGCAGCCAAATAGGGACCATAGCCAAAAACATTCAGTACTTC

d_call: -
clone_size: -
j_call: TRBJ2-3
v_call: TRBV7-9
cdr3_aa: CASSLESTYLTDTQYF
cdr3_nt: TGTGCCAGCAGCTTGGAGTCTACCTATCTCACAGATACGCAGTATTTT

d_call: -
clone_size: few
j_call: TRBJ2-7
v_call: TRBV29-1
cdr3_aa: CSVYRDYEQYF
cdr3_nt: TGCAGCGTATACAGGGACTACGAGCAGTACTTC

d_call: -
clone_size: few
j_call: TRBJ2-7
v_call: TRBV7-9
cdr3_aa: CASSLSSERYEQYF
cdr3_nt: TGTGCCAGCAGCTTGTCGAGTGAGCGGTACGAGCAGTACTTC

d_call: -
clone_size: once
j_call: TRBJ1-3
v_call: TRBV29-1
cdr3_aa: CGAGHSRAGNTIYF
cdr3_nt: TGCGGCGCCGGGCATAGTAGGGCTGGAAACACCATATATTTT

d_call: TRBD1
clone_size: -
j_call: TRBJ2-7
v_call: TRBV28
cdr3_aa: CASNYRQGAGAAQYF
cdr3_nt: TGTGCCAGCAACTACAGACAGGGGGCTGGTGCCGCGCAGTACTTC

d_call: TRBD2
clone_size: -
j_call: TRBJ2-5
v_call: TRBV11-2
cdr3_aa: CASMQGGLAGLQEPQYF
cdr3_nt: TGTGCCAGCATGCAAGGGGGACTAGCGGGACTCCAAGAGCCCCAGTACTTC

d_call: -
clone_size: many
j_call: TRBJ2-7
v_call: TRBV5-6
cdr3_aa: CASSPPSRTHEQYF
cdr3_nt: TGTGCCAGCAGCCCTCCGTCCCGGACCCACGAGCAGTACTTC

d_call: TRBD1
clone_size: few
j_call: TRBJ2-2
v_call: TRBV2
cdr3_aa: CASSSGQGVDTGELFF
cdr3_nt: TGTGCCAGCAGTTCGGGACAGGGTGTTGACACCGGGGAGCTGTTTTTT

d_call: -
clone_size: -
j_call: TRBJ1-1
v_call: TRBV29-1
cdr3_aa: CSVVGGERTVTEALF
cdr3_nt: TGCAGCGTTGTGGGAGGGGAGAGGACTGTCACTGAAGCTCTCTTT

d_call: -
clone_size: many
j_call: TRBJ1-1
v_call: TRBV4-3
cdr3_aa: CASSQDWLGRPEAFF
cdr3_nt: TGCGCCAGCAGCCAAGATTGGCTGGGACGGCCCGAGGCTTTCTTT

d_call: -
clone_size: -
j_call: TRBJ2-7
v_call: TRBV28
cdr3_aa: CASRIEPETGSYEQYF
cdr3_nt: TGTGCCAGCAGGATCGAGCCCGAGACGGGTTCCTACGAGCAGTACTTC

d_call: TRBD2
clone_size: -
j_call: TRBJ2-6
v_call: TRBV6-2/TRBV6-3
cdr3_aa: CASSPIPGLANVWSGANVLTF
cdr3_nt: TGTGCCAGCAGTCCGATTCCGGGACTAGCGAATGTGTGGTCTGGGGCCAACGTCCTGACTTTC

d_call: TRBD1
clone_size: many
j_call: TRBJ1-6
v_call: TRBV27
cdr3_aa: CASSHGTGGYNSPLHF
cdr3_nt: TGTGCCAGCAGTCACGGGACAGGGGGCTATAATTCACCCCTCCACTTT

d_call: TRBD1
clone_size: -
j_call: TRBJ2-7
v_call: TRBV20-1
cdr3_aa: CSARVDRVPLGRVSYEQYF
cdr3_nt: TGCAGTGCTAGAGTAGACAGGGTTCCCCTAGGTAGGGTCTCCTACGAGCAGTACTTC

d_call: TRBD2
clone_size: few
j_call: TRBJ2-7
v_call: TRBV5-1
cdr3_aa: CASNVGGSTYEQYF
cdr3_nt: TGCGCCAGCAATGTGGGAGGGAGTACCTACGAGCAGTACTTC

d_call: -
clone_size: many
j_call: TRBJ2-3
v_call: TRBV12-3/TRBV12-4
cdr3_aa: CASSFQGATDTQYF
cdr3_nt: TGTGCCAGCAGTTTTCAGGGAGCCACAGATACGCAGTATTTT

d_call: -
clone_size: -
j_call: TRBJ2-3
v_call: TRBV15
cdr3_aa: CATSRGYGKDTDTQYF
cdr3_nt: TGTGCCACCAGCAGAGGATACGGGAAAGACACAGATACGCAGTATTTT

d_call: -
clone_size: few
j_call: TRBJ2-7
v_call: TRBV27
cdr3_aa: CASSFSWGSNSYEQYF
cdr3_nt: TGTGCCAGCAGTTTCTCATGGGGCAGCAACTCCTACGAGCAGTACTTC

d_call: TRBD2
clone_size: few
j_call: TRBJ2-2
v_call: TRBV10-3
cdr3_aa: CAISASSGANTGELFF
cdr3_nt: TGTGCCATCAGCGCATCTAGCGGGGCGAACACCGGGGAGCTGTTTTTT

d_call: -
clone_size: -
j_call: TRBJ2-2
v_call: TRBV25-1
cdr3_aa: CASSEGFLASGELFF
cdr3_nt: TGTGCCAGCAGTGAAGGATTTCTAGCGTCCGGGGAGCTGTTTTTT

d_call: TRBD2
clone_size: -
j_call: TRBJ2-2
v_call: TRBV19
cdr3_aa: CASSPTTGTSFLFGELFF
cdr3_nt: TGTGCCAGTAGTCCGACCACCGGGACTAGCTTTTTATTCGGGGAGCTGTTTTTT

d_call: -
clone_size: many
j_call: TRBJ2-7
v_call: TRBV6-5
cdr3_aa: CASSYGSGVEEQYF
cdr3_nt: TGTGCCAGCAGTTACGGGAGCGGAGTGGAGGAGCAGTACTTC

d_call: -
clone_size: -
j_call: TRBJ2-3
v_call: TRBV3-1
cdr3_aa: CASSVRPEPDTQCF
cdr3_nt: TGTGCCAGCAGCGTAAGACCCGAACCAGATACGCAGTGTTTT

d_call: -
clone_size: -
j_call: TRBJ2-6
v_call: TRBV12-3/TRBV12-4
cdr3_aa: CASSLGGGGTGANVLTF
cdr3_nt: TGTGCCAGCAGTTTAGGCGGAGGGGGGACTGGGGCCAACGTCCTGACTTTC

d_call: TRBD2
clone_size: few
j_call: TRBJ2-3
v_call: TRBV13
cdr3_aa: CASSPLSGGPAFDTQYF
cdr3_nt: TGTGCCAGCAGCCCCCTTAGCGGGGGGCCCGCTTTCGATACGCAGTATTTT

d_call: -
clone_size: few
j_call: TRBJ2-7
v_call: TRBV7-9
cdr3_aa: CASSSQQGLKVYEQYF
cdr3_nt: TGTGCCAGCAGCTCACAGCAGGGTTTGAAAGTCTACGAGCAGTACTTC

d_call: -
clone_size: many
j_call: TRBJ1-1
v_call: TRBV6-2/TRBV6-3
cdr3_aa: CASSYLTQNTEAFF
cdr3_nt: TGTGCCAGCAGTTATTTAACACAGAACACTGAAGCTTTCTTT

d_call: -
clone_size: few
j_call: TRBJ1-2
v_call: TRBV5-1
cdr3_aa: CASSTRQADGYTF
cdr3_nt: TGCGCCAGCAGCACCCGACAGGCTGATGGCTACACCTTC

d_call: -
clone_size: many
j_call: TRBJ1-5
v_call: TRBV4-1
cdr3_aa: CASSHTRGPNQPQHF
cdr3_nt: TGCGCCAGCAGCCATACGCGGGGCCCCAATCAGCCCCAGCATTTT

d_call: -
clone_size: -
j_call: TRBJ2-7
v_call: TRBV10-3
cdr3_aa: CAISGSISYEQYF
cdr3_nt: TGTGCCATCAGTGGTTCTATCTCCTACGAGCAGTACTTC

d_call: TRBD1
clone_size: many
j_call: TRBJ2-5
v_call: TRBV28
cdr3_aa: CASSWDRGKETQYF
cdr3_nt: TGTGCCAGCAGTTGGGACAGGGGTAAAGAGACCCAGTACTTC

d_call: -
clone_size: many
j_call: TRBJ2-3
v_call: TRBV7-2
cdr3_aa: CASSLNPDMAPTDTQYF
cdr3_nt: TGTGCCAGCAGCTTAAACCCAGATATGGCCCCCACAGATACGCAGTATTTT

d_call: TRBD1
clone_size: many
j_call: TRBJ1-1
v_call: TRBV6-5
cdr3_aa: CASNALTGVNTEAFF
cdr3_nt: TGTGCCAGCAACGCACTTACAGGGGTGAACACTGAAGCTTTCTTT

d_call: -
clone_size: -
j_call: TRBJ1-6
v_call: TRBV7-9
cdr3_aa: CASSSTGTNNSPLHF
cdr3_nt: TGTGCCAGCAGCTCGACCGGGACAAATAATTCACCCCTCCACTTT

d_call: TRBD1
clone_size: many
j_call: TRBJ2-3
v_call: TRBV7-9
cdr3_aa: CASSDRGLADTQYF
cdr3_nt: TGTGCCAGCAGCGACAGGGGGCTAGCAGATACGCAGTATTTT

d_call: TRBD1
clone_size: -
j_call: TRBJ2-3
v_call: TRBV28
cdr3_aa: CASSLYPTGPTDPQYF
cdr3_nt: TGTGCCAGCAGTTTATACCCGACAGGGCCCACAGATCCGCAGTATTTT